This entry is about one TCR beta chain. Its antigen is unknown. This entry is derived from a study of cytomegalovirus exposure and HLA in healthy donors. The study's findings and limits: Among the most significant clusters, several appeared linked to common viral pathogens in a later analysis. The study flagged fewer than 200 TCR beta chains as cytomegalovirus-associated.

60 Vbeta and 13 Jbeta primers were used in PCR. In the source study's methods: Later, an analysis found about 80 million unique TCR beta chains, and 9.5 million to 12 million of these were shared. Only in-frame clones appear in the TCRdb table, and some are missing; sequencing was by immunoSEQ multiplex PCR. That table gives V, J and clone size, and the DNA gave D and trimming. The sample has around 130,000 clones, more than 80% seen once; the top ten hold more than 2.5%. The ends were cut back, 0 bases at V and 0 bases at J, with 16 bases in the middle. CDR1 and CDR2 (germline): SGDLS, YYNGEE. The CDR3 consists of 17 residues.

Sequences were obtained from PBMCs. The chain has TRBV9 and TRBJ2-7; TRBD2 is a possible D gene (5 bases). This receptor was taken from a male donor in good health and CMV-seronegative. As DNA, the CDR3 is TGTGCCAGCAGCGTAGCCGGCGGGCAGTGGAGCTCCTACGAGCAGTACTTC. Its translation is CASSVAGGQWSSYEQYF. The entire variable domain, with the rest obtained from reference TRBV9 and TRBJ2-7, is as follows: DSGVTQTPKHLITATGQRVTLRCSPRSGDLSVYWYQQSLDQGLQFLIQYYNGEERAKGNILERFSAQQFPDLHSELNLSSLELGDSALYFCASSVAGGQWSSYEQYFGPGTRLTVT.